These 20 T cell receptor beta chains originate from one sample sequenced in a study of T cell repertoires and HLA-DP antigens. The protocol was immunoSEQ multiplex PCR, while the TCRdb copy is restricted to in-frame clones and leaves out a portion. The data hold 90,000 to 130,000 clones, with over 90% observed a single time. For these TCRs, the target antigens are not known. Sequencing was carried out using CD4+ T cells from PBMCs. All receptors derive from a woman aged 18-29 years in good health and CMV-seronegative.

The chain employs TRBV6-5 and TRBJ1-6; D might be TRBD1 (5 bases). CDR1 and CDR2 (germline): MNHEY, SVGAGI. The CDR3 has 13 residues. The V end was cut by 0 bases, the J end by 18 bases, with 15 bases between. CDR3 coding DNA: TGTGCCAGCAGTTACTCACGCGGGGCGGCCCCCCACTTT. Its protein product is CASSYSRGAAPHF.

This clone was found once. The chain links TRBV5-4 to TRBJ1-2, with 9 bases lining up with TRBD1. This CDR3 spans 15 amino acids. The germline gives CDR1 SGHNT, CDR2 YYREEE (reference sequence). The ends lost 3 bases at V and 5 bases at J; junction bases unmatched: 8. CDR3 nucleotides: TGTGCCAGCAGCTCGGCGGACAGGGGAGGATATGGCTACACCTTC. It encodes CASSSADRGGYGYTF.

The gene calls are TRBV5-1 and TRBJ1-1, with 8 bases that match TRBD1. V shed 1 base and J 4 bases; nucleotides not matched to a gene: 3. The CDR3 extends over 14 amino acids. Germline loops: CDR1 SGHRS, CDR2 YFSETQ. The CDR3 coding sequence is TGCGCCAGCAGCTTGCCGGGACAGGTCACTGAAGCTTTCTTT. Protein product: CASSLPGQVTEAFF. The whole variable domain, remainder taken from reference TRBV5-1 and TRBJ1-1, is KAGVTQTPRYLIKTRGQQVTLSCSPISGHRSVSWYQQTPGQGLQFLFEYFSETQRNKGNFPGRFSGRQFSNSRSEMNVSTLELGDSALYLCASSLPGQVTEAFFGQGTRLTVV.

This clone was seen a few times. V and J are TRBV27 and TRBJ1-1, with D uncertain. The V end was cut by 3 bases, the J end by 0 bases, with 11 bases between. The CDR3 length is 15 residues. CDR1 and CDR2 from the germline V gene are MNHEY and SMNVEV (reference sequence). The DNA for the CDR3 is TGTGCCAGCAGTTTCGCACGCCTCATGAACACTGAAGCTTTCTTT. Translating it yields CASSFARLMNTEAFF.

The chain has TRBV28 and TRBJ2-1; tentatively, D is TRBD2 (5 bases). The CDR3 length is 15 residues. Between the trimmed V and J ends, which lost 2 bases and 7 bases, there was a span of 15 bases. Germline assignment: CDR1 MDHEN and CDR2 SYDVKM. The CDR3 sequence is CASSLRGSLKNEQFF. CDR3 in DNA: TGTGCCAGCAGTTTAAGAGGGAGTTTAAAAAATGAGCAGTTCTTC.

This sequence joins TRBV2 and TRBJ2-5; D might be TRBD1 (6 bases). CDR1 is SNHLY and CDR2 is FYNNEI in the germline V gene. Deletions cut 6 bases from V and 4 bases from J, with 18 bases between. The CDR3 has 15 amino acids. The CDR3 loop reads CASRETGVTGETQYF. The CDR3 coding sequence is TGTGCCAGCAGGGAGACAGGAGTCACGGGAGAGACCCAGTACTTC. Combining the CDR3 with reference TRBV2 and TRBJ2-5 gives the whole variable domain EPEVTQTPSHQVTQMGQEVILRCVPISNHLYFYWYRQILGQKVEFLVSFYNNEISEKSEIFDDQFSVERPDGSNFTLKIRSTKLEDSAMYFCASRETGVTGETQYFGPGTRLLVL.

Only one count was recorded for this clone. The J gene is TRBJ1-5, the V gene TRBV7-9; TRBD1 matches 8 bases. Germline CDR1 reads SEHNR; CDR2 reads FQNEAQ (reference sequence). This CDR3 spans 13 amino acids. Trimming took 1 base from V and 11 from J; bases not matched to a gene: 4. The CDR3 sequence: CASSLGGGQAQHF. The CDR3 nucleotides are TGTGCCAGCAGCTTAGGGGGGGGACAGGCCCAGCATTTT.

The chain joins TRBV10-3 to TRBJ2-3, with a weak D call TRBD1 (6 bases). CDR3 length: 16 residues. V lost 3 bases and J 0 bases, leaving 13 bases between the germline ends. The V gene's germline CDR1 is ENHRY and CDR2 SYGVKD. Written as DNA, the CDR3 is TGTGCCATCAGTGAAACAGGGTGGGGTAGCACAGATACGCAGTATTTT. Amino acid sequence: CAISETGWGSTDTQYF.

This clone came up once. The V gene is TRBV19, the J gene TRBJ2-1; TRBD2 matches at 9 bases. The length of the CDR3 is 15 residues. Trimming cost V 6 bases and J 4 bases; bases outside gene matches: 7. Germline CDR1 and CDR2: LNHDA and SQIVND (reference sequence). Written as DNA, the CDR3 is TGTGCCAGTAGGATGGGACTAGCTGCGTACAATGAGCAGTTCTTC. Protein product: CASRMGLAAYNEQFF.

The chain has TRBV18 and TRBJ2-2; 8 nucleotides agree with TRBD1. J lost 4 bases, V lost 4 bases, and 8 bases had no gene match. This CDR3 contains 16 residues. CDR1 is KGHSH, CDR2 LQKENI, per germline. CDR3 loop: CASSRLTGVSTGELFF. Written as DNA, the CDR3 is TGTGCCAGCTCACGACTGACAGGGGTTAGCACCGGGGAGCTGTTTTTT.

This sequence joins TRBV5-4 and TRBJ2-3, with 10 bases identical to TRBD1. CDR3 length: 14 amino acids. Germline V gene lookup returns CDR1 SGHNT and CDR2 YYREEE (reference sequence). V lost 5 bases to trimming and J lost 3 bases; unmatched junction nucleotides: 3. DNA for the CDR3: TGTGCCAGCAGGACAGGGGGCGAGACAGATACGCAGTATTTT. This gives the protein CASRTGGETDTQYF.

As DNA, the CDR3 is TGTGCCAGCAGCCCGCAGGGGGGCCTGAACACTGAAGCTTTCTTT. Amino acids: CASSPQGGLNTEAFF. This chain links TRBV7-2 with TRBJ1-1, with 7 bases matching TRBD1. This CDR3 spans 15 amino acids. The ends lost 5 bases at V and 0 bases at J; junction bases unmatched: 6. Germline CDR1 is SGHTA and CDR2 is FQGNSA.

The V call is TRBV4-1, the J call TRBJ2-3, with 7 nucleotides matching TRBD2. The CDR3 totals 16 residues. Germline trimming cut 6 bases from V and 0 bases from J; bases unmatched to any gene: 9. Germline V gene sequence: CDR1 MGHRA, CDR2 YSYEKL. The CDR3 bases are TGCGCCAGCAGGGATCGGACTAGTTTTAGCACAGATACGCAGTATTTT. Amino acid sequence: CASRDRTSFSTDTQYF.

This chain links TRBV6-5 with TRBJ2-3; D remains unclear. CDR1 is MNHEY and CDR2 is SVGAGI in the germline V gene. The CDR3 consists of 12 residues. V was clipped by 4 bases and J by 2 bases, with 4 bases between them. In nucleotides, the CDR3 is TGTGCCAGCAGTTTCTCCACAGATACGCAGTATTTT. It specifies CASSFSTDTQYF.

CDR3 residues: CASSLNLGYGYTF. CDR3 bases: TGTGCCAGCAGCTTAAACTTAGGCTATGGCTACACCTTC. This rearrangement joins TRBV7-9 to TRBJ1-2; D is unresolved. Trimming removed 2 bases at V and 4 bases at J, with 8 bases between. CDR3 length: 13 residues. CDR1 is SEHNR and CDR2 is FQNEAQ in the germline V gene (reference sequence).

V is TRBV10-3 and J is TRBJ1-5; tentatively, D is TRBD1 (6 bases). The germline V and J ends were trimmed by 4 bases and 0 bases, with 16 bases remaining between them. This CDR3 is 17 amino acids long. Germline values: CDR1 ENHRY, CDR2 SYGVKD. The CDR3 sequence is CAISGPPGHNSNQPQHF. The CDR3 DNA follows: TGTGCCATCAGTGGCCCCCCGGGACACAATAGCAATCAGCCCCAGCATTTT.

The gene calls are TRBV5-1 and TRBJ2-1, with D possibly TRBD1 on 6 matching bases. There are 15 residues in the CDR3. V was pared by 2 bases and J by 0 bases, with 9 bases between. Germline CDR1 and CDR2: SGHRS and YFSETQ. In nucleotides, the CDR3 is TGCGCCAGCAGCTTATGGACAGACTCCTACAATGAGCAGTTCTTC. This gives the protein CASSLWTDSYNEQFF.

This clone was counted only a few times. V and J are TRBV6-1 and TRBJ2-1; D is tentatively TRBD1 or TRBD2 (6 bases each). The CDR3 consists of 15 residues. Germline lookup yields CDR1 MNHNS and CDR2 SASEGT. V was pared by 2 bases and J by 8 bases, with 16 bases between. The CDR3 region is CASSERGTSRDEQFF. The DNA for the CDR3 is TGTGCCAGCAGTGAACGGGGGACATCAAGGGATGAGCAGTTCTTC.

As regards this clone: The junction shows a germline mismatch at one end, possibly a read error. Other DNA sequences in the same sample also yield this CDR3. This chain links TRBV27 with TRBJ1-1; D call uncertain. The CDR3 covers 13 residues. The germline gives CDR1 MNHEY, CDR2 SMNVEV (reference sequence). The CDR3 DNA reads as TGTGCTAGCACCCTTCGGGAGGGCACTGAAGCTTTCTTT. Its protein is CASTLREGTEAFF.

The chain links TRBV9 to TRBJ2-1; 9 nucleotides agree with TRBD1. CDR1 is SGDLS and CDR2 is YYNGEE in the germline V gene. J lost 9 bases, V lost 3 bases, and 4 bases had no gene match. The CDR3 has 13 amino acids. As DNA, the CDR3 is TGTGCCAGCAGCGGGACAGGGGAAGGTGAGCAGTTCTTC. It encodes CASSGTGEGEQFF.